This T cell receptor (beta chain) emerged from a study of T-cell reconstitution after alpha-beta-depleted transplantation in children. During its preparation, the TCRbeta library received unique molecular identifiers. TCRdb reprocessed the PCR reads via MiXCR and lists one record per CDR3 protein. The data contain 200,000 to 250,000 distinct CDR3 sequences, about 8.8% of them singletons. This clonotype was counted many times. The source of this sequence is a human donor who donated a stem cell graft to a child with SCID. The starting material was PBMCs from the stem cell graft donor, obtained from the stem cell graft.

The CDR3 sequence: CAISEREDPVEQYF. The DNA of the CDR3 is TGTGCCATCAGTGAACGAGAGGATCCCGTAGAGCAGTACTTC. The rearrangement links TRBV10-3 to TRBJ2-7; D not resolved. Germline loops: CDR1 ENHRY, CDR2 SYGVKD. Trimming took 3 bases from V and 7 from J, leaving 16 bases between them. This CDR3 has 14 residues.